The rows below give T cell receptor beta chains drawn from one sample of a study of CD8+CD57+ T cells in acquired aplastic anemia. TCRdb re-derived calls from the reads in MiXCR, one entry per CDR3 protein. Among over 200,000 distinct CDR3 sequences, over 60% were seen once, and the ten largest hold 25% to 30%. The sample taken for sequencing was sorted CD4+, CD8+, or CD8+CD57+ T cells (not recorded which) from PBMCs. The receptor set was obtained from a human donor in good health. Each CDR3 is given with its conserved first and last residue.

j_gene: TRBJ2-1
v_gene: TRBV7-9
CDR3aa: CASSLSVVQGEFF

j_gene: TRBJ1-1
v_gene: TRBV19
CDR3aa: CASTALGGTEAFF

j_gene: TRBJ1-1
v_gene: TRBV20-1
CDR3aa: CSASTGPGGAEAFF

j_gene: TRBJ1-1
v_gene: TRBV10-3
CDR3aa: CAISEGDREAFF

j_gene: TRBJ2-7
v_gene: TRBV7-8
CDR3aa: CASSPAGTTGQYF

j_gene: TRBJ1-5
v_gene: TRBV24-1
CDR3aa: CATSDRTGGNQPQHF

j_gene: TRBJ1-2
v_gene: TRBV7-2
CDR3aa: CAIRQNYGYTF

j_gene: TRBJ2-7
v_gene: TRBV14
CDR3aa: CASSALAGGPVYEQYF

j_gene: TRBJ2-3
v_gene: TRBV9
CDR3aa: CASSERPIHDTQYF

j_gene: TRBJ1-6
v_gene: TRBV2
CDR3aa: CASRTGSNSPLHF

j_gene: TRBJ2-7
v_gene: TRBV2
CDR3aa: CASTLPGGSYEQYF

j_gene: TRBJ2-7
v_gene: TRBV19
CDR3aa: CASSIAGASYEQYF

j_gene: TRBJ2-7
v_gene: TRBV15
CDR3aa: CATSREGTSSHEQYF

j_gene: TRBJ2-3
v_gene: TRBV27
CDR3aa: CASNLRGGNADTQYF

j_gene: TRBJ1-4
v_gene: TRBV11-2
CDR3aa: CASSPAGGDNEKLFF

j_gene: TRBJ2-3
v_gene: TRBV6-2/TRBV6-3
CDR3aa: CASSYTRTRGTDTQYF

j_gene: TRBJ2-1
v_gene: TRBV12-3/TRBV12-4
CDR3aa: CASSRTGWREQFF

j_gene: TRBJ1-2
v_gene: TRBV19
CDR3aa: CASSVGAFFYGYTF

j_gene: TRBJ2-7
v_gene: TRBV20-1
CDR3aa: CSARDNDHIYEQYF

j_gene: TRBJ1-6
v_gene: TRBV20-1
CDR3aa: CSAKGRGSLHF

j_gene: TRBJ2-1
v_gene: TRBV24-1
CDR3aa: CATSSGSEQFF

j_gene: TRBJ1-1
v_gene: TRBV7-4
CDR3aa: CASSPASPRTEAFF

j_gene: TRBJ1-2
v_gene: TRBV27
CDR3aa: CASSANPWGENGYTF

j_gene: TRBJ2-3
v_gene: TRBV25-1
CDR3aa: CAGEGYRGTDTQYF

j_gene: TRBJ2-1
v_gene: TRBV20-1
CDR3aa: CSARLRGGVYNEQFF

j_gene: TRBJ2-3
v_gene: TRBV7-8
CDR3aa: CASSQRTSGGTDTQYF

j_gene: TRBJ2-7
v_gene: TRBV7-2
CDR3aa: CASSMTSGTSGSYEQYF

j_gene: TRBJ2-4
v_gene: TRBV10-3
CDR3aa: CAISSGRGRLNIQYF